These 19 T cell receptor beta chains were all obtained from the same sample, sequenced in a study of blood T cells in healthy people across ages. Combining a sample-barcoded 5' primer with a J-beta primer mix, a second PCR ran for about 6 to 11 cycles. TCRdb processed the 5' RACE reads anew with MiXCR; each CDR3 protein has one entry. The sample lists around 2 million distinct CDR3 sequences; roughly two fifths were seen once. Sequenced sample: blood. The receptor source for this set is a human donor in good health.

This sequence joins TRBV5-5 and TRBJ2-3; D not resolved. V lost 1 base to trimming and J lost 7 bases, with 13 bases between them. The CDR3 runs to 14 residues. Germline CDR1 is SGHKS and CDR2 is YYEKEE (reference sequence). CDR3 amino acids: CASSLPESGNTQYF. The CDR3, as DNA: TGTGCCAGCAGCTTGCCAGAGAGTGGTAATACGCAGTATTTT.

There are a few counts of this clonotype. This sequence joins TRBV7-2 and TRBJ2-7; D is ambiguous. The CDR3 is 13 amino acids. Trimming removed 4 bases at V and 0 bases at J, with 7 bases between. Germline V gene sequence: CDR1 SGHTA, CDR2 FQGNSA. As DNA, the CDR3 is TGTGCCAGCAGCTCCTTCCACTCCTACGAGCAGTACTTC. It encodes CASSSFHSYEQYF.

V and J are TRBV7-2 and TRBJ1-2; D unresolved. Germline lookup yields CDR1 SGHTA and CDR2 FQGNSA. This CDR3 comprises 14 residues. The V gene lost 1 base and the J gene lost 5 bases, with 11 bases spanning the gap. The CDR3 coding sequence is TGTGCCAGCAGCTTAGAAAGTAGGGCGTATGGCTACACCTTC. Protein: CASSLESRAYGYTF.

V usage is TRBV10-3 and J usage is TRBJ1-5, with 7 bases fitting TRBD1. CDR1 and CDR2 from the germline V gene are ENHRY and SYGVKD. The length of the CDR3 is 15 residues. V lost 10 bases and J lost 11; bases outside the gene matches: 20. CDR3 amino acids: CATSTGQDLHKTQHF. The CDR3 nucleotides are TGTGCCACCTCAACAGGACAGGACCTGCACAAGACCCAGCATTTT.

At least ten counts were recorded for this clonotype. The chain uses TRBV28 and TRBJ2-7; perhaps TRBD1 as D (5 bases). This CDR3 contains 15 residues. Trimming left V 5 bases short and J 5 bases short, with 19 bases between. The germline V gene has CDR1 MDHEN and CDR2 SYDVKM. DNA of the CDR3: TGTGCCAGCAGTCCCCTGTCCAGGGAAGTCCACGAGCAGTACTTC. Translating gives CASSPLSREVHEQYF.

This clonotype showed up just a few times. CDR3 sequence (DNA): TGTGCCATCAGTGAGGCAGGGACCTATGGCTACACCTTC. It codes for CAISEAGTYGYTF. The V gene is TRBV10-3, the J gene TRBJ1-2; tentative D call: TRBD1 (5 bases). This CDR3 has 13 residues. Trimming pared 2 bases from V and 4 bases from J, leaving 8 bases between. CDR1 and CDR2 from the germline V gene are ENHRY and SYGVKD.

The V gene is TRBV9, the J gene TRBJ2-1, with 9 bases fitting TRBD1. The CDR3 loop spans 15 amino acids. Germline lookup yields CDR1 SGDLS and CDR2 YYNGEE. V was pared by 0 bases and J by 8 bases, with 6 bases of the junction left unmatched. DNA for the CDR3: TGTGCCAGCAGCGTAGGAACAGGGGGCATCGATGAGCAGTTCTTC. Translated, it gives CASSVGTGGIDEQFF.

This clonotype was recorded many times. The chain joins TRBV29-1 to TRBJ2-6; no clear D gene. V gave up 5 bases and J gave up 0 bases, with 5 bases separating them. The CDR3 spans 13 residues. Germline V gene lookup returns CDR1 SQVTM and CDR2 ANQGSEA. The CDR3 reads CSVLVSGANVLTF. The CDR3 nucleotides are TGCAGCGTTTTAGTCTCTGGGGCCAACGTCCTGACTTTC.

The sample holds a few counts of this clonotype. V usage is TRBV6-5 and J usage is TRBJ1-1; D not resolved. CDR3 length: 14 residues. Trimming took off 0 bases at V and 1 base at J, with 6 bases between the two ends. From germline, CDR1 is MNHEY and CDR2 SVGAGI. DNA of the CDR3: TGTGCCAGCAGTTACTCGGGTTGGAACACTGAAGCTTTCTTT. Encoded protein: CASSYSGWNTEAFF.

This clonotype was seen only a few times. The J gene is TRBJ2-7, the V gene TRBV20-1, with 7 positions matching TRBD1. The V and J ends lost 6 bases and 3 bases, in that order; junction bases with no gene match: 5. The CDR3 is made up of 12 amino acids. Germline V gives CDR1 DFQATT, CDR2 SNEGSKA (reference sequence). The CDR3 coding sequence is TGCAGTGCAAGGGGACAGAACTACGAGCAGTACTTC. Translating gives CSARGQNYEQYF.

The chain recombines TRBV20-1 with TRBJ1-5, with 7 bases matching TRBD1. The CDR3 runs 16 residues. The V and J ends lost 3 bases and 7 bases, in that order; junction bases with no gene match: 15. Germline V CDR1 and CDR2: DFQATT, SNEGSKA (reference sequence). CDR3 DNA: TGCAGTGCTAGCCGTCCCGGGACAGTCATGAAGCAGCCCCAGCATTTT. It is translated as CSASRPGTVMKQPQHF.

This clonotype turned up a few times. The CDR3 here is CASTPSGGSLSYEQYF. The CDR3 region has the DNA TGTGCCAGCACCCCGAGCGGGGGTTCCCTCTCCTACGAGCAGTACTTC. The chain carries TRBV6-5 and TRBJ2-7; 8 bases agree with TRBD2. V shed 7 bases, J shed 0 bases, and the junction held 11 bases outside the gene matches. Germline CDR1 reads MNHEY; CDR2 reads SVGAGI. CDR3 size: 16 residues.

The V call is TRBV4-3, the J call TRBJ1-2, with D unresolved. V was cut by 0 bases and J by 6 bases, with 11 bases left in between. The germline CDR1 and CDR2 sequences are LGHNA and YSLEER. CDR3 size: 14 residues. The CDR3 DNA reads TGCGCCAGCAGCCAAGATCTAAGGCAGGATGGCTACACCTTC. Amino acids: CASSQDLRQDGYTF.

The chain carries TRBV3-1 and TRBJ1-1; D uncertain. V was cut by 1 base and J by 3 bases, with 9 bases left in between. The CDR3 loop spans 14 amino acids. Germline-derived CDR1 and CDR2 are LGHDT and YNNKEL (reference sequence). The chain's CDR3 is CASSQAEGHTEAFF. The CDR3 coding sequence is TGTGCCAGCAGCCAAGCAGAGGGCCACACTGAAGCTTTCTTT.

This chain uses TRBV2 with TRBJ1-5; 7 bases align to TRBD1. Per the germline V gene, CDR1 is SNHLY and CDR2 is FYNNEI. This CDR3 has 12 amino acids. J lost 6 bases, V lost 6 bases, and 2 bases had no gene match. The chain's CDR3 is CASRDRSQPQHF. Here the CDR3 DNA reads TGTGCCAGCAGGGACAGGTCTCAGCCCCAGCATTTT.

In this sample, this clonotype turned up a few times. The V and J genes are TRBV6-6 and TRBJ2-3; TRBD2 might be the D (6 bases). This CDR3 comprises 14 residues. From germline, CDR1 is MNHNY and CDR2 SVGAGI (reference sequence). Trimming removed 2 bases at V and 5 bases at J, with 11 bases between. Written as DNA, the CDR3 is TGTGCCAGCAGTTACACTAGCAGTCGAGATACGCAGTATTTT. As protein: CASSYTSSRDTQYF.

The chain's CDR3 is CASRWTVMNTEAFF. The DNA of the CDR3 is TGTGCCAGCAGGTGGACAGTCATGAACACTGAAGCTTTCTTT. The rearrangement uses TRBV12-3 or TRBV12-4 and TRBJ1-1; a possible D gene is TRBD1 (6 bases). The CDR3 extends over 14 amino acids. The V gene lost 6 bases and the J gene lost 0 bases, with 11 bases spanning the gap.

Points on this clonotype: A read error may explain this, as a much larger clone is one base away. The rearrangement links TRBV5-1 to TRBJ2-3; D unresolved. Germline CDR1 SGHRS, CDR2 YFSETQ. The CDR3 has 14 amino acids. The chain's CDR3 is CAGSPDPSTDTQYF. In nucleotides, the CDR3 is TGCGCCGGCAGCCCCGACCCAAGCACAGATACGCAGTATTTT.

This clonotype has only a few counts. This chain connects TRBV4-1 to TRBJ2-3, with 8 bases fitting TRBD2. The CDR3 has 16 amino acids. Germline V gives CDR1 MGHRA, CDR2 YSYEKL. The V gene end was trimmed by 4 bases and the J gene end by 8 bases; junction bases not matched to a gene: 14. As DNA, the CDR3 is TGCGCCAGCAGCCGAGTACTGGCGGGGGGCAAGGGTACGCAGTATTTT. It specifies CASSRVLAGGKGTQYF.